What follows are 4 T cell receptor beta chains derived from one specimen sequenced in a study of blood T cell repertoires in COVID-19. Repertoires were generated with immunoSEQ multiplex PCR, while TCRdb's copy carries only in-frame clones and drops some. The sample lists 110,000 to 150,000 clones, roughly 80% seen once, with roughly 5.2% in the top ten. The specimen sequenced was peripheral blood. These receptors were obtained from a woman between 70 and 85 years old with COVID-19, enrolled during active disease.

This rearrangement joins TRBV6-1 to TRBJ1-1, with 10 bases aligning to TRBD1. Per germline, CDR1 MNHNS and CDR2 SASEGT. J was trimmed by 9 bases and V by 3 bases; bases with no gene match: 4. The CDR3 is 13 amino acids. CDR3: CASSEGQGFKAFF. As DNA, the CDR3 is TGTGCCAGCAGTGAGGGACAGGGGTTTAAAGCTTTCTTT.

This chain links TRBV3-1 (or the pseudogene TRBV3-2) with TRBJ2-5; weak D call: TRBD1 (5 bases). The V gene's germline CDR1 is LGHDT and CDR2 YNNKEL (reference sequence). The V end lost 4 bases, the J end lost 1 base, and 10 bases lay between the germline ends. The CDR3 is 14 residues long. CDR3 protein: CASSLMGPQETQYF. DNA of the CDR3: TGTGCCAGCAGCCTCATGGGGCCCCAAGAGACCCAGTACTTC.

The rearrangement uses TRBV5-8 and TRBJ1-5; TRBD1 matches at 7 bases. Germline values: CDR1 SGHTS, CDR2 YDEGEE. The V gene end was trimmed by 3 bases and the J gene end by 3 bases; junction bases not matched to a gene: 9. This CDR3 comprises 16 residues. The CDR3 reads CASSSGQAADNQPQHF. The DNA for the CDR3 is TGTGCCAGCAGCTCCGGACAGGCGGCAGACAATCAGCCCCAGCATTTT.

CDR3 nucleotides: TGTGCCAGCTCACTGGGCGACGAGCAGTACTTC. It encodes CASSLGDEQYF. V is TRBV18 and J is TRBJ2-7, with unresolved D. CDR3 length: 11 amino acids. Germline values: CDR1 KGHSH, CDR2 LQKENI. V shed 4 bases and J shed 5 bases, with 6 bases lying between them.